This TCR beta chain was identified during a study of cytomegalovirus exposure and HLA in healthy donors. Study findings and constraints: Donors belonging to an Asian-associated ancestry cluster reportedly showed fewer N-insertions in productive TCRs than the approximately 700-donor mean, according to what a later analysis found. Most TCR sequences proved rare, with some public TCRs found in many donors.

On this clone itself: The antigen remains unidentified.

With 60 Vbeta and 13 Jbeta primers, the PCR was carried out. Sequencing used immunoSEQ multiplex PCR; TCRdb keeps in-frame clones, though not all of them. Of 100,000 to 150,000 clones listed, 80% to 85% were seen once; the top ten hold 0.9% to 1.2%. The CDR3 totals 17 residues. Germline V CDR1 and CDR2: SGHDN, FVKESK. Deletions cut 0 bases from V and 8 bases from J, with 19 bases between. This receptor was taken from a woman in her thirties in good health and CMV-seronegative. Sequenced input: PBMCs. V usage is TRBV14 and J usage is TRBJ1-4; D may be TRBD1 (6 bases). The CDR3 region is CASSQDQPGTLFEKLFF. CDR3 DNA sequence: TGTGCCAGCAGCCAAGATCAACCCGGGACACTATTCGAAAAACTGTTTTTT.